The 20 T cell receptor beta chains below were found in one sample sequenced in a study of human T cells and chemical hapten exposure. Using its own MiXCR run on the RACE reads, TCRdb lists one record per CDR3 protein. The top ten hold approximately 4% of the sample, which has around 120,000 distinct CDR3 sequences, approximately 10% seen once. Documented time point: patch test 1, 2 weeks after DPC sensitization. Treatment in this sample: therapeutic diphenylcyclopropenone sensitization with weekly scalp DPC. Specimen: whole blood, collected in connection with sensitization to the hapten diphenylcyclopropenone (DPC). These receptors were taken from a woman aged 40 to 50 with alopecia areata. Some clones in this sample may be carry-over from other donors' samples.

This clonotype occurred a few times. Here the CDR3 reads CASSPPEVFVHLNTEAFF. DNA of the CDR3: TGTGCCAGCAGTCCGCCCGAGGTTTTTGTGCACCTGAACACTGAAGCTTTCTTT. The chain links TRBV28 to TRBJ1-1, with no clear D. CDR1 and CDR2 from the germline V gene are MDHEN and SYDVKM. The CDR3 is 18 residues long. Trimming removed 5 bases at V and 0 bases at J, with 22 bases between. The full variable domain, its missing parts supplied by reference TRBV28 and TRBJ1-1, is DVKVTQSSRYLVKRTGEKVFLECVQDMDHENMFWYRQDPGLGLRLIYFSYDVKMKEKGDIPEGYSVSREKKERFSLILESASTNQTSMYLCASSPPEVFVHLNTEAFFGQGTRLTVV.

V gene TRBV11-3 combines with J gene TRBJ1-1; perhaps TRBD1 as D (6 bases). Trimming took off 5 bases at V and 5 bases at J, with 15 bases between the two ends. The CDR3 totals 14 residues. Germline V gene data show CDR1 as SGHNT and CDR2 as YENEEA. The CDR3 nucleotides read TGTGCCAGCAGCGTAACAGGGACGGGGACTGAAGCTTTCTTT. Residues: CASSVTGTGTEAFF.

This clonotype was seen more than once but under ten times. This chain connects TRBV7-2 to TRBJ2-7; 9 nucleotides line up with TRBD2. The CDR3 extends over 15 amino acids. J gave up 7 bases and V 1 base, and 8 bases lay outside the gene matches. Germline V lookup: CDR1 SGHTA, CDR2 FQGNSA. The CDR3 loop reads CASSLGPSGAAEQYF. In DNA form, the CDR3 reads TGTGCCAGCAGCTTAGGACCTAGCGGGGCTGCTGAGCAGTACTTC. The variable domain in full, completed from reference TRBV7-2 and TRBJ2-7, reads GAGVSQSPSNKVTEKGKDVELRCDPISGHTALYWYRQSLGQGLEFLIYFQGNSAPDKSGLPSDRFSAERTGGSVSTLTIQRTQQEDSAVYLCASSLGPSGAAEQYFGPGTRLTVT.

This clonotype was observed a handful of times. This sequence joins TRBV5-1 and TRBJ2-1; D gene unclear. Trimming stripped 0 bases from V and 2 bases from J, with 3 bases between. CDR1 SGHRS and CDR2 YFSETQ come from the germline V gene. The CDR3 is 13 amino acids. The CDR3 loop is CASSLGAYNEQFF. CDR3 in DNA: TGCGCCAGCAGCTTGGGCGCCTACAATGAGCAGTTCTTC.

CDR3 coding DNA: TGTGCCAGCAGCGTAGATGAGAGGGGAGTTATCAACGAGCAGTACTTC. The encoded protein is CASSVDERGVINEQYF. The V gene is TRBV9, the J gene TRBJ2-7; the D call may be TRBD1 or TRBD2 (5 bases each). Trimming left V 0 bases short and J 5 bases short, with 18 bases between. The germline V gene encodes CDR1 SGDLS and CDR2 YYNGEE. CDR3 length equals 16 residues.

The gene calls are TRBV30 and TRBJ2-3, with D possibly being TRBD2 (5 bases). This CDR3 has 13 residues. V lost 2 bases to trimming and J lost 8 bases, with 14 bases between them. From germline, CDR1 is GTSNPN and CDR2 SVGIG (reference sequence). CDR3 DNA: TGTGCCTGGAGTCTCGGACGGGAAGGTACGCAGTATTTT. Amino acids: CAWSLGREGTQYF.

This clonotype was seen at least ten times. The DNA of the CDR3 is TGTGCCAGCAGACCTACTAGCGGGAGATTCTCCTACAATGAGCAGTTCTTC. Amino acid sequence: CASRPTSGRFSYNEQFF. The V gene is TRBV21-1, the J gene TRBJ2-1; TRBD2, the D gene given by the table, was not confirmed from the DNA. TRBV21-1 is a documented pseudogene. This CDR3 has 17 amino acids.

This clonotype was recorded at least ten times. This chain links TRBV7-2 with TRBJ1-2; D is unresolved. CDR3 length equals 15 residues. CDR1 SGHTA and CDR2 FQGNSA come from the germline V gene. The V gene lost 5 bases and the J gene lost 7 bases, with 20 bases spanning the gap. CDR3 residues: CASSPARARDSGYTF. The CDR3 DNA reads TGTGCCAGCAGCCCCGCCCGTGCGAGAGACTCTGGCTACACCTTC.

A few counts support this clonotype. For the CDR3, the DNA is TGTGCCAGCAGCTTGAGCGACGGGCCCCAGTACTTC. Protein: CASSLSDGPQYF. The V gene is TRBV7-2, the J gene TRBJ2-5; D gene ambiguous. The CDR3 is 12 residues long. The germline gives CDR1 SGHTA, CDR2 FQGNSA. V dropped 3 bases and J dropped 9 bases, with 11 bases sitting between them. Supplemented by reference TRBV7-2 and TRBJ2-5, the full variable domain reads GAGVSQSPSNKVTEKGKDVELRCDPISGHTALYWYRQSLGQGLEFLIYFQGNSAPDKSGLPSDRFSAERTGGSVSTLTIQRTQQEDSAVYLCASSLSDGPQYFGPGTRLLVL.

The rearrangement links TRBV9 to TRBJ2-3; D ambiguous. This CDR3 is 16 amino acids long. CDR1 is SGDLS, CDR2 YYNGEE, per germline. Trimming shortened V by 4 bases and J by 2 bases, and 17 bases separated the two germline ends. CDR3 protein: CASSPGNRPNTDTQYF. In DNA, the CDR3 is TGTGCCAGCAGCCCTGGTAATAGACCTAACACAGATACGCAGTATTTT.

This chain joins TRBV28 and TRBJ1-2; 7 nucleotides align to TRBD1. The CDR3 loop spans 12 amino acids. Per germline, CDR1 MDHEN and CDR2 SYDVKM. Unmatched junction bases numbered 3, after V lost 4 bases and J lost 7 bases. The CDR3 DNA reads as TGTGCCAGCAGTTCGGGACAGATTGGCTACACCTTC. This encodes CASSSGQIGYTF.

This clonotype was counted a few times. This sequence joins TRBV7-2 and TRBJ1-6, with 8 positions matching TRBD1. The CDR3 spans 16 residues. V was pared by 1 base and J by 10 bases, with 9 bases of the junction left unmatched. Per germline, CDR1 SGHTA and CDR2 FQGNSA. The CDR3 DNA follows: TGTGCCAGCAGCTTAGAGCCGGGACAGGTGGGATCACCCCTCCACTTT. Protein sequence: CASSLEPGQVGSPLHF.

This clonotype has a count of ten or more. The rearrangement uses TRBV5-6 and TRBJ1-6; D is ambiguous. The CDR3 runs 15 residues. Trimming took 4 bases from V and 10 from J, leaving 18 bases between them. Per the germline V gene, CDR1 is SGHDT and CDR2 is YYEEEE. The CDR3 DNA is TGTGCCAGCAGCCCCTATAGAGGGTCACACTCACCCCTCCACTTT. It is translated as CASSPYRGSHSPLHF.

The genes are TRBV29-1 and TRBJ1-5, with D possibly matching TRBD1 (6 bases). Deletions cut 5 bases from V and 1 base from J, with 12 bases between. CDR1 is SQVTM and CDR2 is ANQGSEA in the germline V gene. The CDR3 consists of 14 residues. The CDR3 region has the DNA TGCAGCGTTTTGACAGGTTTAAGCAATCAGCCCCAGCATTTT. Protein sequence: CSVLTGLSNQPQHF.

Ten or more counts support this clonotype. CDR3 residues: CSAPQGGPNIQYF. The CDR3 nucleotides are TGCAGTGCTCCACAGGGGGGCCCAAACATTCAGTACTTC. The rearrangement uses TRBV20-1 and TRBJ2-4; 8 nucleotides match TRBD1. Germline loops: CDR1 DFQATT, CDR2 SNEGSKA (reference sequence). This CDR3 has 13 residues. V was pared by 5 bases and J by 6 bases, with 6 bases of the junction left unmatched.

This clonotype came up a few times. This rearrangement joins TRBV15 to TRBJ1-5, with D perhaps matching TRBD1 (5 bases). CDR1 LNHNV and CDR2 YYDKDF come from the germline V gene (reference sequence). Trimming removed 5 bases at V and 6 bases at J, with 20 bases between. The CDR3 runs to 16 residues. CDR3 amino acids: CATSPRTGRGSQPQHF. The CDR3 DNA reads TGTGCCACCAGCCCTCGGACGGGAAGGGGTAGTCAGCCCCAGCATTTT.

This clonotype was seen ten or more times. The chain recombines TRBV10-2 with TRBJ1-1, with D uncertain. Germline CDR1 WSHSY, CDR2 SAAADI. The CDR3 has 14 residues. V was pared by 1 base and J by 4 bases, with 10 bases between. This CDR3 is CASSEFGVGTEAFF. CDR3 in DNA: TGCGCCAGCAGTGAGTTCGGGGTAGGCACTGAAGCTTTCTTT.

This clonotype came up a few times. The CDR3 region is CASSPGLAWEQYF. For the CDR3, the DNA is TGTGCCAGCAGTCCCGGACTAGCTTGGGAGCAGTACTTC. This chain joins TRBV27 and TRBJ2-7; TRBD2 aligns across 8 bases. Germline lookup yields CDR1 MNHEY and CDR2 SMNVEV (reference sequence). Unmatched junction bases numbered 7, after V lost 5 bases and J lost 7 bases. CDR3 length: 13 amino acids.

The rearrangement links TRBV4-2 to TRBJ2-6; D may be TRBD1 (5 bases). Germline values: CDR1 LGHNA, CDR2 YNFKEQ. The V and J ends lost 4 bases and 0 bases respectively, with 19 bases between them. This CDR3 has 19 residues. The CDR3 loop is CASSPRQGGSISGANVLTF. CDR3 sequence (DNA): TGTGCCAGCAGCCCCCGTCAGGGCGGATCTATCTCTGGGGCCAACGTCCTGACTTTC.

V and J are TRBV19 and TRBJ1-4; D ambiguous. The CDR3 consists of 14 residues. V lost 7 bases, J lost 5 bases, and 14 bases lay in between. The germline V gene encodes CDR1 LNHDA and CDR2 SQIVND (reference sequence). CDR3 region: CASTLSGMNEKLFF. In DNA form, the CDR3 reads TGTGCCAGTACCCTATCGGGGATGAATGAAAAACTGTTTTTT.